These 2 T cell receptor beta chains came from one sample sequenced in a study of T-cell memory formation after mild COVID-19. TCRdb redid the calling of the 5' RACE reads with MiXCR, one entry per CDR3 protein. Found here are 190,000 or so distinct CDR3 sequences, 10% to 13% of them singletons; the top ten hold approximately 2.8%. Sample: PBMCs or a T cell subset sorted from them (not recorded which). The receptors were sampled from a man aged 18 to 29 who had mild COVID-19 (a few samples of this study predate the infection). Cell type and time point are not known.

A note on this clonotype: It may be a read error: a sequence one base away is much more abundant. The conserved closing phenylalanine or tryptophan is absent in this CDR3, likely reflecting a read error. This rearrangement joins TRBV20-1 to TRBJ2-5, with D possibly called TRBD1 or TRBD2 (5 bases each). From germline, CDR1 is DFQATT and CDR2 SNEGSKA (reference sequence). The CDR3 is 15 residues long. V was shortened by 1 base and J by 5 bases, with 17 bases between the two germline ends. The CDR3 loop reads CSARAPRGPAETQYV. CDR3 DNA: TGCAGTGCTAGAGCCCCGAGGGGCCCGGCGGAGACCCAGTACGTC.

This clonotype was detected ten times or more. The chain combines TRBV12-3 or TRBV12-4 with TRBJ2-7, with 7 nucleotides matching TRBD2. The CDR3 loop spans 12 amino acids. V lost 9 bases, J lost 3 bases, and 5 bases stayed unmatched. This CDR3 reads CASGEGFYEQYF. The CDR3 bases are TGTGCCAGTGGGGAGGGTTTCTACGAGCAGTACTTC.